This paragraph covers one TCR beta chain sequence. As yet, its antigen is unknown. This sample stems from a study of siplizumab effects on memory and regulatory T cells. Regarding the study as a whole: Naive T cell populations appeared to exhibit greater diversity than memory cells and appeared to be major alloresponse contributors. Siplizumab, the agent tested, significantly reduced alloreactive sequences traceable to unstimulated CD4+ memory cells.

Assayed TCR templates numbered about 10^5 for each sample. Some clones are missing from TCRdb's copy, which holds only in-frame ones; the method was immunoSEQ multiplex PCR. The repertoire includes some 110,000 clones, 93% of them detected once, and 0.25% to 0.35% sits in the top ten. Input material: CD4+ T cells sorted from blood. The clonotype comes from a human donor in good health.

CDR3 loop: CASSSTVNTEAFF. The CDR3 DNA reads TGTGCCAGCAGTTCGACAGTGAACACTGAAGCTTTCTTT. The V gene is TRBV6-1, the J gene TRBJ1-1, with D perhaps TRBD1 (5 bases). CDR3 size: 13 residues. Germline V gene sequence: CDR1 MNHNS, CDR2 SASEGT. Between the trimmed V and J ends, which lost 5 bases and 0 bases, there was a span of 7 bases.